Below, 11 T cell receptor beta chains from the same sample are listed, as sequenced in a study of CD8+CD57+ T cells in acquired aplastic anemia. Genomic DNA acted as the template from which TCR beta VDJ combination and CDR3 sequence profiling were carried out. TCRdb re-called the reads with MiXCR, one entry per CDR3 protein. The repertoire holds 260,000 or so distinct CDR3 sequences, with around 46% as singletons. Previously, flow cytometry had revealed CD8+CD57+ cell expansion in the patients chosen for sequencing. The material sequenced was sorted CD4+, CD8+, or CD8+CD57+ T cells (not recorded which) from PBMCs. The receptors were gathered from a human donor with aplastic anemia.

This clonotype was counted ten times or more. This chain links TRBV9 with TRBJ2-3, with D perhaps matching TRBD2 (5 bases). The CDR3 contains 14 residues. V lost 6 bases to trimming and J lost 2 bases, with 13 bases between them. The germline V gene has CDR1 SGDLS and CDR2 YYNGEE. CDR3 sequence reads: CASTSGRNTDTQYF. In DNA form, the CDR3 reads TGTGCCAGCACCAGCGGACGTAACACAGATACGCAGTATTTT.

This clonotype came up once. The V gene is TRBV9, the J gene TRBJ2-7; 8 bases match TRBD2. V trimming: 0 bases; J trimming: 0 bases; junction bases outside the gene matches: 5. This CDR3 is 16 amino acids long. Germline V gene data show CDR1 as SGDLS and CDR2 as YYNGEE. CDR3 bases: TGTGCCAGCAGCGTAGGTGGGACTAGGGGCTCCTACGAGCAGTACTTC. Translating gives CASSVGGTRGSYEQYF.

This clonotype was seen ten or more times. This rearrangement joins TRBV24-1 to TRBJ1-6; no firm D call. Trimming pared 11 bases from V and 6 bases from J, leaving 16 bases between. The CDR3 is made up of 14 amino acids. Germline values: CDR1 KGHDR, CDR2 SFDVKD. Written as DNA, the CDR3 is TGTGCCAAAAACGGGGTTAGCGTTAATTCACCCCTCCACTTT. Amino acids: CAKNGVSVNSPLHF.

Only a few counts were recorded for this clonotype. The rearrangement links TRBV5-5 to TRBJ2-7, with D unclear. V was clipped by 1 base and J by 0 bases, with 14 bases between them. Per germline, CDR1 SGHKS and CDR2 YYEKEE (reference sequence). This CDR3 is built from 16 residues. CDR3 DNA sequence: TGTGCCAGCAGCTTGTTTCTGGGGTCGAGCTCCTACGAGCAGTACTTC. Amino acids: CASSLFLGSSSYEQYF. The full variable domain, rest sourced from reference TRBV5-5 and TRBJ2-7, is DAGVTQSPTHLIKTRGQQVTLRCSPISGHKSVSWYQQVLGQGPQFIFQYYEKEERGRGNFPDRFSARQFPNYSSELNVNALLLGDSALYLCASSLFLGSSSYEQYFGPGTRLTVT.

This clonotype was counted a few times. The rearrangement uses TRBV9 and TRBJ1-4; D unclear. This CDR3 has 15 amino acids. Germline values: CDR1 SGDLS, CDR2 YYNGEE. The V and J ends lost 6 bases and 8 bases respectively, with 20 bases between them. The CDR3 here is CASKARPPSWEKLFF. As DNA, the CDR3 is TGTGCCAGCAAAGCAAGGCCCCCCTCCTGGGAAAAACTGTTTTTT. Full variable domain (outside the CDR3, taken from reference TRBV9 and TRBJ1-4): DSGVTQTPKHLITATGQRVTLRCSPRSGDLSVYWYQQSLDQGLQFLIQYYNGEERAKGNILERFSAQQFPDLHSELNLSSLELGDSALYFCASKARPPSWEKLFFGSGTQLSVL.

The chain joins TRBV11-2 to TRBJ1-4, with 7 bases identical to TRBD1. CDR3 length: 16 residues. Germline values: CDR1 SGHAT, CDR2 FQNNGV. With V trimmed by 5 bases and J by 6 bases, 12 bases remained unmatched. As DNA, the CDR3 is TGTGCCAGCAGCATAAAGACAGGGATGGCTGATGAAAAACTGTTTTTT. This gives the protein CASSIKTGMADEKLFF. Looking up the rest from reference TRBV11-2 and TRBJ1-4 gives the full variable domain: EAGVAQSPRYKIIEKRQSVAFWCNPISGHATLYWYQQILGQGPKLLIQFQNNGVVDDSQLPKDRFSAERLKGVDSTLKIQPAKLEDSAVYLCASSIKTGMADEKLFFGSGTQLSVL.

The CDR3 is CASRGQGGYAEAFF. The DNA for the CDR3 is TGTGCCAGCAGAGGACAGGGAGGGTACGCTGAAGCTTTCTTT. The chain uses TRBV2 and TRBJ1-1; 8 bases are shared with TRBD1. In germline, CDR1 is SNHLY, CDR2 FYNNEI. The ends lost 6 bases at V and 6 bases at J; junction bases unmatched: 9. CDR3 length: 14 residues.

The V gene is TRBV20-1, the J gene TRBJ2-7; D is unclear. V gave up 3 bases and J gave up 6 bases, with 18 bases separating them. The CDR3 sequence is 14 residues long. CDR1 DFQATT and CDR2 SNEGSKA come from the germline V gene (reference sequence). The chain's CDR3 is CSASGRPGLGEQYF. CDR3 sequence (DNA): TGCAGTGCTAGTGGACGCCCGGGCCTCGGCGAGCAGTACTTC.

This clonotype was counted a few times. V and J are TRBV10-3 and TRBJ2-3, with D possibly matching TRBD1 (8 bases). In germline, CDR1 is ENHRY, CDR2 SYGVKD. CDR3 size: 13 residues. V was pared by 7 bases and J by 3 bases, with 11 bases between. The DNA for the CDR3 is TGTGCCATCAAACAGGGGGGGACAGATACGCAGTATTTT. Protein product: CAIKQGGTDTQYF.

The rearrangement uses TRBV29-1 and TRBJ2-7; 8 bases fit TRBD1. In germline, CDR1 is SQVTM, CDR2 ANQGSEA. This CDR3 is built from 14 residues. Trimming removed 3 bases from V and 6 bases from J; junction bases left unmatched: 10. The CDR3: CSVDIPGQGLEQYF. The CDR3, as DNA: TGCAGCGTTGATATTCCAGGACAGGGTCTCGAGCAGTACTTC.

Regarding this clonotype: A single base separates this from a much larger clone, so it may be a read error. The chain joins TRBV29-1 to TRBJ2-1; D is ambiguous. Germline V CDR1 and CDR2: SQVTM, ANQGSEA. The CDR3 covers 15 residues. CDR3: CSVASGLGSYSEQFF. The CDR3 coding sequence is TGCAGCGTGGCCTCGGGCCTGGGCTCCTACAGTGAGCAGTTCTTC.